This T cell receptor beta chain is from a study of T cells in Graves' hyperthyroidism and ophthalmopathy. This clonotype has at least ten counts. What it recognizes is unknown. Researchers amplified the TCR beta CDR3 regions from RNA transcripts. Using the HTBI primer set, a first-round RT-PCR was run on the TCR CDR3. TCRdb reprocessed the multiplex PCR reads via MiXCR and lists one record per CDR3 protein. The repertoire holds hundreds of thousands of distinct CDR3 sequences, around 22% seen once, with around 11% in the top ten. The study's findings and limits: Ophthalmopathy got predicted by the model a median roughly 6.4 months before its onset. Blood samples included most of the expanded thyroid clonotypes exceeding 0.001.

The CDR3 is 15 amino acids. The germline gives CDR1 SQVTM, CDR2 ANQGSEA. After removal of 7 bases from V and 2 bases from J, the junction contained 9 bases not matched to a gene. Ophthalmopathy patients had Clinical Activity Score at least 3, NOSPECS grade at least 4, duration under 3 months. Researchers barred patients who had uncontrolled infection, other autoimmune disease, pregnancy or lactation. This TCR was recovered from a woman under 40 with Graves' ophthalmopathy. V gene TRBV29-1 combines with J gene TRBJ1-2; 11 positions match TRBD1. The material sequenced was blood. CDR3 loop: CSAGGTGGVNYGYTF. In DNA, the CDR3 is TGCAGCGCTGGGGGGACAGGGGGTGTAAACTATGGCTACACCTTC. The variable domain in full, completed from reference TRBV29-1 and TRBJ1-2, reads SAVISQKPSRDICQRGTSLTIQCQVDSQVTMMFWYRQQPGQSLTLIATANQGSEATYESGFVIDKFPISRPNLTFSTLTVSNMSPEDSSIYLCSAGGTGGVNYGYTFGSGTRLTVV.